This TCR beta chain stems from a study of shared T cell receptors in the human thymus. TCRdb keeps only in-frame clones here, not all; method: immunoSEQ multiplex PCR. This repertoire shows 600,000 or so clones, about 87% found once; its top ten account for 0.009% to 0.0095%. These same data were also listed under a study on human thymus T cells. From that second work: The donor group consisted of healthy Finnish infants who were having corrective surgery for congenital heart defects. From resections taken during corrective heart surgery, the thymus tissue was obtained. Related work found strong thymic repertoire overlap between unrelated individuals.

This TCR was recovered from a boy under three years old with a congenital heart defect. The sample consisted of thymocytes.

This chain's CDR3 is CASSPGGAGDQPQHF. The CDR3, as DNA: TGTGCCAGCTCACCAGGCGGGGCGGGGGATCAGCCCCAGCATTTT. The chain has TRBV18 and TRBJ1-5, with D perhaps TRBD1 (5 bases). Trimming took 2 bases from V and 5 from J, leaving 13 bases between them. Germline CDR1 is KGHSH and CDR2 is LQKENI. This CDR3 is 15 amino acids long.